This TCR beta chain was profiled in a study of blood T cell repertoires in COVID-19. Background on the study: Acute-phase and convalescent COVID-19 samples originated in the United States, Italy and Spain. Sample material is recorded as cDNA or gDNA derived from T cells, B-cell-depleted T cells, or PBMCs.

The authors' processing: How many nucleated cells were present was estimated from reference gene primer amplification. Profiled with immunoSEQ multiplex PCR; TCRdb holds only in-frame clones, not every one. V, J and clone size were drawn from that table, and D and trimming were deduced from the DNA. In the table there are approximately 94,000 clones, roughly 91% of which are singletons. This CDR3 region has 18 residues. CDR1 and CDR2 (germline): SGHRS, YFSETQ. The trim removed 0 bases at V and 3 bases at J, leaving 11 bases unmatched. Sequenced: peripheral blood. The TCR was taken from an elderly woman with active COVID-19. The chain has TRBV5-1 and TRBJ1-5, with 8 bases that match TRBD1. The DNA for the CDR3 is TGCGCCAGCAGCTTGGGGCCAAATGACAGGGGAAACAATCAGCCCCAGCATTTT. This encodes CASSLGPNDRGNNQPQHF.